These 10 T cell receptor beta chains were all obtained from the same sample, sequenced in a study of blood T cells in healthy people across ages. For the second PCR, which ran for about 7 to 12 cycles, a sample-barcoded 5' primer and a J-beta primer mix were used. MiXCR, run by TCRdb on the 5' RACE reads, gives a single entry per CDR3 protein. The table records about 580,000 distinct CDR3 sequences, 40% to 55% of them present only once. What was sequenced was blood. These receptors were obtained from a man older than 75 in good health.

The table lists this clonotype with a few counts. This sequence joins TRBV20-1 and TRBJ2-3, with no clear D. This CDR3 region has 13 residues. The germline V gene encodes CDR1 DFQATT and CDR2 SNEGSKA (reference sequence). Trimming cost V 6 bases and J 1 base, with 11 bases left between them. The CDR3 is CSASEAGTDTQYF. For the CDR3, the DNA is TGCAGTGCGAGTGAGGCTGGCACAGATACGCAGTATTTT.

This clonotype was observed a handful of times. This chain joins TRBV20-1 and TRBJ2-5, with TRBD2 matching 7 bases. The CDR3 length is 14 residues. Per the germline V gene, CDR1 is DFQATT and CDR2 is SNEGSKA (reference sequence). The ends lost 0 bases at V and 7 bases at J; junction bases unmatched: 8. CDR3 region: CSARDRRGGGTQYF. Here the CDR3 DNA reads TGCAGTGCTAGAGATAGACGTGGGGGGGGGACCCAGTACTTC.

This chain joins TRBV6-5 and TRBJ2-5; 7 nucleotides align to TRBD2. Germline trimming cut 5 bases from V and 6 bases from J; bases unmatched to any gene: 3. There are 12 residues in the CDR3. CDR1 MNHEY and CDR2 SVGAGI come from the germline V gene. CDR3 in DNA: TGTGCCAGCAGTCAGGGAGGGCAGACCCAGTACTTC. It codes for CASSQGGQTQYF.

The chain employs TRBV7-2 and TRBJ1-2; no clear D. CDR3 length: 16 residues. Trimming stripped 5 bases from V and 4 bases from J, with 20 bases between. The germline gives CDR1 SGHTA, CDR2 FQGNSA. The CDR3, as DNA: TGTGCCAGCAGCGGGATGCGTGCAGCTAGCTTCTATGGCTACACCTTC. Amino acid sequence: CASSGMRAASFYGYTF.

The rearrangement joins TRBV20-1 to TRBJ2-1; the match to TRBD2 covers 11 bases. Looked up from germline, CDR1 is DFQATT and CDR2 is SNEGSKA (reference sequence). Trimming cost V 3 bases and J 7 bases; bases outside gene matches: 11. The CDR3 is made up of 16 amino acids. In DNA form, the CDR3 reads TGCAGTGCTAGTGGGTCTGGGACTAGCGGTTCAAATGAGCAGTTCTTC. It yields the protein CSASGSGTSGSNEQFF.

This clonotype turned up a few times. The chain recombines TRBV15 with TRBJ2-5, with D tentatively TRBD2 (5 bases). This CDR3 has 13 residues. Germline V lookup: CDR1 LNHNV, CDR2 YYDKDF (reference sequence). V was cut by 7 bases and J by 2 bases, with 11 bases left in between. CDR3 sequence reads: CATKSGAQETQYF. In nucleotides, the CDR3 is TGTGCCACCAAGAGCGGAGCACAAGAGACCCAGTACTTC.

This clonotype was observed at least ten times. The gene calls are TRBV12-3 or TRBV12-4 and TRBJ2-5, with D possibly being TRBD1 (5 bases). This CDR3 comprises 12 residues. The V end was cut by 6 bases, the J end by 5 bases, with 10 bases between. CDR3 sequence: CASSLRGETQYF. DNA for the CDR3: TGTGCCAGCAGCCTTAGGGGCGAGACCCAGTACTTC.

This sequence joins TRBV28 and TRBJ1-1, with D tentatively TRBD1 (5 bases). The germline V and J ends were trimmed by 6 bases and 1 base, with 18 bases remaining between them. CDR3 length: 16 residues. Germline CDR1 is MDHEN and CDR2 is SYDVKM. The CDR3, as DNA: TGTGCCAGCAGCCATTTGGGGGGTCCAAGGAACACTGAAGCTTTCTTT. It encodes CASSHLGGPRNTEAFF.

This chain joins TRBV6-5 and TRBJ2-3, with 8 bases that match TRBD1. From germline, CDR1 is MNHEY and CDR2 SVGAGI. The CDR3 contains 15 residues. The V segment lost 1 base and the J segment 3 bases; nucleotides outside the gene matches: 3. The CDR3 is CASSYFQGATDTQYF. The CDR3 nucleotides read TGTGCCAGCAGTTACTTCCAGGGGGCAACAGATACGCAGTATTTT.

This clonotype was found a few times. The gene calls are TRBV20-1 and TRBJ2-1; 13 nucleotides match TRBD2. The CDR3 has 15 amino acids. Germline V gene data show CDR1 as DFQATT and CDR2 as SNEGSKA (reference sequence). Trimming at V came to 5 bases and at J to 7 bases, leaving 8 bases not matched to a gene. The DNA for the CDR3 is TGCAGTGCTGTAGGGACTAGCGGGACAAGGAATGAGCAGTTCTTC. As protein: CSAVGTSGTRNEQFF.